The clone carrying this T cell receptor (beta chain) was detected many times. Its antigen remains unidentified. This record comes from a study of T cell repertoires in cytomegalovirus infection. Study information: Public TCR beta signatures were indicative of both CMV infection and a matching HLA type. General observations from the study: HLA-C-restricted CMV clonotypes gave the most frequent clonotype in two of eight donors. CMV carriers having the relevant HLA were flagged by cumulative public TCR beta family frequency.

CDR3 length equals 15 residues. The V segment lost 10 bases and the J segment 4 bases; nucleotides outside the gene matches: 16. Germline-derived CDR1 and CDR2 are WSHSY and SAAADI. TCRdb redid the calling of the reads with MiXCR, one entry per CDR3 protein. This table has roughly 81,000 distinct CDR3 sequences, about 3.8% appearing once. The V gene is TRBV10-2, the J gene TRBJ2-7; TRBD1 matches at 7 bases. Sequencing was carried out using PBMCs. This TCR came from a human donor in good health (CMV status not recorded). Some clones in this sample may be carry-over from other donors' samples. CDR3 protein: CATKRQGRVMYEQYF. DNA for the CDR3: TGCGCCACCAAGAGACAGGGAAGAGTGATGTACGAGCAGTACTTC.